These T cell receptor beta chains were read from a single sample in a study of CD8 T cells in ankylosing spondylitis. TCRdb analysed the 5' RACE reads with MiXCR anew, one entry per CDR3 protein. This table holds some 800,000 distinct CDR3 sequences, roughly 12% found once. The sample comprised blood, either unsorted or a sorted T cell fraction (not recorded which). Receptor source: a male donor with ankylosing spondylitis. Both conserved end residues are part of each CDR3. The D gene is left open where the match is weak. Expanded clones get a size class; other rows say once, few or many, or leave the size out.

abundance,d_gene,v_gene,j_gene,CDR3aa,CDR3nt
many,NA,TRBV15,TRBJ2-7,CATSRVVSPGHLYEQYF,TGTGCCACCAGCAGAGTGGTCTCACCGGGACACCTCTACGAGCAGTACTTC
NA,NA,TRBV7-2,TRBJ1-3,CASSLAGRDTIYF,TGTGCCAGCAGCTTAGCAGGGCGAGACACCATATATTTT
NA,NA,TRBV10-3,TRBJ1-1,CAISQAGANTEAFF,TGTGCCATCAGCCAAGCCGGGGCGAACACTGAAGCTTTCTTT
few,NA,TRBV7-6,TRBJ1-1,CASSSQGYGGDTEAFF,TGTGCCAGCAGCTCACAGGGCTATGGGGGCGACACTGAAGCTTTCTTT
NA,NA,TRBV20-1,TRBJ1-5,CSARDILASNQPQHF,TGCAGTGCTAGAGATATACTGGCTAGCAATCAGCCCCAGCATTTT
few,NA,TRBV20-1,TRBJ2-5,CSARVTGLKETQYF,TGCAGTGCTAGGGTTACAGGCCTCAAAGAGACCCAGTACTTC
many,TRBD1,TRBV11-2,TRBJ1-1,CASSGDRNTEAFF,TGTGCCAGCAGCGGGGACAGGAACACTGAAGCTTTCTTT
many,NA,TRBV5-4,TRBJ1-3,CASSLVPESGNTIYF,TGTGCCAGCAGCTTGGTCCCGGAGTCTGGAAACACCATATATTTT
NA,TRBD1,TRBV20-1,TRBJ1-5,CSARPGTVSNQPQHF,TGCAGTGCTAGACCAGGGACAGTTAGCAATCAGCCCCAGCATTTT
many,TRBD2,TRBV11-2,TRBJ2-3,CASSPRGWIAGDPDTQYF,TGTGCCAGCTCCCCAAGGGGCTGGATAGCGGGAGACCCAGATACGCAGTATTTT
NA,TRBD1,TRBV12-3/TRBV12-4,TRBJ2-1,CASSFRQGRNNEQFF,TGTGCCAGCAGTTTCAGACAGGGGCGGAACAATGAGCAGTTCTTC
NA,NA,TRBV12-3/TRBV12-4,TRBJ2-5,CASSFLGSQETQYF,TGTGCCAGCAGTTTTTTGGGGTCCCAAGAGACCCAGTACTTC
NA,TRBD2,TRBV5-1,TRBJ2-3,CASNPSGGRTDTQYF,TGCGCCAGCAACCCCAGCGGGGGGCGCACAGATACGCAGTATTTT
many,NA,TRBV20-1,TRBJ2-3,CSASKDRGSTQYF,TGCAGTGCTTCGAAAGATCGGGGAAGTACGCAGTATTTT
NA,TRBD1,TRBV12-3/TRBV12-4,TRBJ1-3,CASSFRTGGPGNTIYF,TGTGCCAGCAGTTTCCGTACAGGGGGACCTGGAAACACCATATATTTT
NA,TRBD2,TRBV6-1,TRBJ2-3,CASTLAGTPHTQYF,TGTGCCAGCACTCTAGCGGGAACCCCACATACGCAGTATTTT
many,TRBD1,TRBV7-9,TRBJ2-7,CASSSGTVKAYEQYF,TGTGCCAGCAGCTCGGGGACAGTTAAAGCCTACGAGCAGTACTTC
few,NA,TRBV28,TRBJ2-5,CASSLGQVLQETQYF,TGTGCCAGCAGTTTGGGGCAGGTACTTCAAGAGACCCAGTACTTC
few,NA,TRBV2,TRBJ1-5,CASNQEGVEPQHF,TGTGCCAGCAACCAGGAAGGCGTAGAGCCCCAGCATTTT
few,NA,TRBV9,TRBJ2-7,CASSVRSGGEQYF,TGTGCCAGCAGCGTACGAAGTGGCGGCGAGCAGTACTTC
few,NA,TRBV10-3,TRBJ2-3,CAISTGTYSSTDTQYF,TGTGCCATCTCGACCGGGACCTATTCTTCCACAGATACGCAGTATTTT
few,NA,TRBV6-2/TRBV6-3,TRBJ2-1,CASGQRAYNEQFF,TGTGCCAGCGGTCAGCGGGCTTACAATGAGCAGTTCTTC
NA,NA,TRBV20-1,TRBJ1-2,CSARWTVNYGYTF,TGCAGTGCCCGGTGGACAGTTAACTATGGCTACACCTTC
many,TRBD2,TRBV20-1,TRBJ2-1,CSARTSWLLNEQFF,TGCAGTGCCCGGACTAGCTGGCTCCTCAATGAGCAGTTCTTC
NA,TRBD2,TRBV19,TRBJ2-1,CASSTPGTSVTYNEQFF,TGTGCCAGTAGTACCCCCGGGACTAGCGTGACCTACAATGAGCAGTTCTTC
few,NA,TRBV7-2,TRBJ2-7,CASASGGASYEQYF,TGTGCCAGCGCATCTGGGGGAGCGTCCTACGAGCAGTACTTC
few,NA,TRBV6-1,TRBJ1-2,CASSEGTPNYGYTF,TGTGCCAGCAGTGAAGGGACACCTAACTATGGCTACACCTTC
few,NA,TRBV20-1,TRBJ1-6,CSARDLRQSSYNSPLHF,TGCAGTGCTAGAGACCTGAGACAGAGCTCCTATAATTCACCCCTCCACTTT
many,NA,TRBV6-1,TRBJ1-1,CASSRRGRGTEAFF,TGTGCCAGCAGCCGCCGGGGACGGGGAACTGAAGCTTTCTTT
NA,NA,TRBV6-1,TRBJ2-5,CASRIQGSETQYF,TGTGCCAGCAGGATACAGGGTTCAGAGACCCAGTACTTC
many,NA,TRBV20-1,TRBJ2-7,CSAPGSNSYEQYF,TGCAGTGCTCCGGGCTCGAACTCCTACGAGCAGTACTTC
NA,NA,TRBV4-3,TRBJ1-2,CASSQVRENYGYTF,TGCGCCAGCAGCCAAGTCAGGGAGAACTATGGCTACACCTTC
NA,NA,TRBV5-1,TRBJ1-2,CASSLVLAAGYTF,TGCGCCAGCAGCTTGGTCCTGGCGGCTGGCTACACCTTC
many,TRBD2,TRBV5-1,TRBJ2-1,CASSFPSSGSLYNEQFF,TGCGCCAGCAGCTTCCCCTCTAGCGGGAGTCTCTACAATGAGCAGTTCTTC
many,TRBD1,TRBV10-3,TRBJ1-1,CAITTGVEAFF,TGTGCCATCACTACAGGGGTTGAAGCTTTCTTT
NA,TRBD1,TRBV4-1,TRBJ2-4,CASSQDLRGRTKNIQYF,TGCGCCAGCAGCCAAGATCTCAGGGGGCGAACCAAAAACATTCAGTACTTC
NA,NA,TRBV7-2,TRBJ1-5,CASSLDVYQPQHF,TGTGCCAGCAGCCTGGACGTTTATCAGCCCCAGCATTTT
NA,NA,TRBV7-9,TRBJ2-5,CASSLRDFQETQYF,TGTGCCAGCAGTCTCCGGGACTTCCAAGAGACCCAGTACTTC
few,NA,TRBV7-2,TRBJ1-2,CASSLARRYGYTF,TGTGCCAGCAGCTTAGCGAGGCGATATGGCTACACCTTC
many,NA,TRBV7-2,TRBJ2-1,CASSSRNGNEQFF,TGTGCCAGCAGCTCAAGAAATGGAAATGAGCAGTTCTTC
NA,TRBD1,TRBV20-1,TRBJ1-1,CSARPSGTGTEAFF,TGCAGTGCTAGGCCATCCGGGACAGGGACTGAAGCTTTCTTT